One sample yielded the 21 T cell receptor beta chains listed below, sequenced in a study of identical twins. TCRdb processed the 5' RACE reads anew with MiXCR; each CDR3 protein has one entry. The table shows over 250,000 distinct CDR3 sequences, with more than 8% occurring only once. The sample also formed part of further work on yellow fever vaccine responses in identical twins.

Material for sequencing was CD8+ T cells sorted from blood. These receptors originate from a young woman in good health.

The table lists this clonotype with many counts. V and J are TRBV12-3 or TRBV12-4 and TRBJ1-1; no firm D call. The V end was cut by 4 bases, the J end by 5 bases, with 11 bases between. The CDR3 totals 13 residues. The CDR3 is CASSSGLMTEAFF. The CDR3 DNA reads TGTGCCAGCAGTTCAGGACTGATGACTGAAGCTTTCTTT.

This clonotype has a count of ten or more. This rearrangement joins TRBV11-2 to TRBJ2-7, with D unresolved. The CDR3 extends over 14 amino acids. Germline values: CDR1 SGHAT, CDR2 FQNNGV. The V and J ends lost 2 bases and 7 bases respectively, with 15 bases between them. CDR3 nucleotide sequence: TGTGCCAGCAGCTTATCAGGAGCCCTCGGAGAGCAGTACTTC. Translating it yields CASSLSGALGEQYF.

In this sample, this clonotype turned up many times. The chain carries TRBV15 and TRBJ2-5; D is ambiguous. Trimming cost V 1 base and J 3 bases, with 9 bases left between them. The CDR3 length is 14 residues. Looked up from germline, CDR1 is LNHNV and CDR2 is YYDKDF (reference sequence). CDR3 nucleotide sequence: TGTGCCACCAGCAGAGTGGGCGCGAAAGAGACCCAGTACTTC. This sequence encodes CATSRVGAKETQYF.

The chain recombines TRBV29-1 with TRBJ2-1; the D gene is possibly TRBD1 (6 bases). Germline V gene data show CDR1 as SQVTM and CDR2 as ANQGSEA. The CDR3 has 14 amino acids. Trimming left V 2 bases short and J 7 bases short, with 15 bases between. CDR3 sequence: CSVELRDRRNEQFF. CDR3 nucleotides: TGCAGCGTTGAACTCCGTGACAGGAGGAATGAGCAGTTCTTC.

The chain carries TRBV28 and TRBJ1-1; D is uncertain. Germline V gene data show CDR1 as MDHEN and CDR2 as SYDVKM. Trimming cost V 6 bases and J 0 bases, with 8 bases left between them. The CDR3 runs to 13 residues. Here the CDR3 reads CASSSIMNTEAFF. In DNA form, the CDR3 reads TGTGCCAGCAGCTCCATTATGAACACTGAAGCTTTCTTT.

This clonotype was seen a few times. CDR3 residues: CSARDQGADRPYEQYF. CDR3 DNA: TGCAGTGCTAGAGATCAGGGTGCGGACAGACCCTACGAGCAGTACTTC. This sequence joins TRBV20-1 and TRBJ2-7; D is perhaps TRBD1 (6 bases). The V gene's germline CDR1 is DFQATT and CDR2 SNEGSKA (reference sequence). CDR3 size: 16 residues. The V and J ends lost 0 bases and 2 bases respectively, with 17 bases between them.

This clonotype turned up a few times. The chain couples TRBV2 to TRBJ1-2; D may be TRBD1 (5 bases). This CDR3 is 13 amino acids long. Trimming left V 8 bases short and J 5 bases short, with 15 bases between. Germline values: CDR1 SNHLY, CDR2 FYNNEI. Written as DNA, the CDR3 is TGTGCCAGCGGAGCAGGGATGGGGTATGGCTACACCTTC. Translated: CASGAGMGYGYTF.

This clonotype was observed many times. The chain has TRBV20-1 and TRBJ2-2; D is unresolved. Germline V lookup: CDR1 DFQATT, CDR2 SNEGSKA (reference sequence). The V and J ends lost 6 bases and 1 base respectively, with 6 bases between them. The CDR3 consists of 12 residues. The CDR3 nucleotides read TGCAGTGCAAGGGAGAACACCGGGGAGCTGTTTTTT. It specifies CSARENTGELFF.

V and J are TRBV20-1 and TRBJ2-2; 7 nucleotides align to TRBD1. V lost 0 bases, J lost 5 bases, and 3 bases stayed unmatched. CDR1 and CDR2 (germline): DFQATT, SNEGSKA (reference sequence). The CDR3 sequence is 14 residues long. CDR3 amino acids: CSARDTGVTGELFF. CDR3 DNA sequence: TGCAGTGCTAGAGATACAGGGGTTACCGGGGAGCTGTTTTTT.

V usage is TRBV29-1 and J usage is TRBJ1-1, with TRBD1 matching 7 bases. V lost 6 bases, J lost 1 base, and 5 bases stayed unmatched. This CDR3 has 13 amino acids. In germline, CDR1 is SQVTM, CDR2 ANQGSEA. CDR3 coding DNA: TGCAGCGTCGTCGGACAGGAGAACACTGAAGCTTTCTTT. This codes for CSVVGQENTEAFF.

This clonotype was found many times. The chain couples TRBV12-3 or TRBV12-4 to TRBJ1-5; maybe TRBD1 (6 bases). The length of the CDR3 is 15 residues. Trimming shortened V by 3 bases and J by 0 bases, and 9 bases separated the two germline ends. The CDR3 bases are TGTGCCAGCAGTTTTTCAGGGGATAGCAATCAGCCCCAGCATTTT. It encodes CASSFSGDSNQPQHF.

This clonotype has a count of ten or more. The chain combines TRBV4-3 with TRBJ2-1; the match to TRBD1 covers 8 bases. This CDR3 comprises 14 residues. Germline V gives CDR1 LGHNA, CDR2 YSLEER. Unmatched junction bases numbered 2, after V lost 0 bases and J lost 7 bases. As DNA, the CDR3 is TGCGCCAGCAGCCAAGATAGGACAGGGAATGAGCAGTTCTTC. Translating gives CASSQDRTGNEQFF.

A few counts support this clonotype. This chain joins TRBV20-1 and TRBJ2-7; TRBD2 might be the D (5 bases). This CDR3 is built from 14 residues. Germline V gene data show CDR1 as DFQATT and CDR2 as SNEGSKA (reference sequence). Trimming removed 5 bases at V and 4 bases at J, with 18 bases between. The CDR3 region is CSAGPVGSEYEQYF. CDR3 nucleotide sequence: TGCAGTGCTGGCCCGGTAGGGAGTGAGTACGAGCAGTACTTC.

A few counts support this clonotype. The chain couples TRBV5-6 to TRBJ1-2; no reliable D call. This CDR3 is built from 14 residues. Germline lookup yields CDR1 SGHDT and CDR2 YYEEEE. With 2 bases removed from V and 2 bases from J, the gap between germline ends came to 10 bases. CDR3 loop: CASSFFHSNYGYTF. The CDR3, as DNA: TGTGCCAGCAGCTTTTTTCATTCCAACTATGGCTACACCTTC.

The chain recombines TRBV2 with TRBJ2-7; D not resolved. The V and J ends lost 8 bases and 2 bases respectively, with 19 bases between them. Germline CDR1 is SNHLY and CDR2 is FYNNEI. The CDR3 consists of 15 residues. In DNA form, the CDR3 reads TGTGCCAGCCATGCCCCCAAGACGGGTACCTACGAGCAGTACTTC. This translates into CASHAPKTGTYEQYF.

This clonotype turned up a few times. The CDR3 protein is CASTLPGGPLYEQYF. The CDR3 region has the DNA TGTGCCAGCACCCTTCCGGGAGGGCCTCTATACGAGCAGTACTTC. The chain is built from TRBV7-2 and TRBJ2-7; the match to TRBD2 covers 8 bases. CDR1 is SGHTA, CDR2 FQGNSA, per germline. The CDR3 runs to 15 residues. The J segment lost 4 bases and the V segment lost 7 bases, leaving 12 bases of the junction unmatched.

At least ten counts were recorded for this clonotype. V is TRBV6-2 or TRBV6-3 and J is TRBJ2-2; a weak D match, TRBD2 (7 bases). Germline V gene data show CDR1 as MNHEY and CDR2 as SVGEGT. The V end was cut by 2 bases, the J end by 1 base, with 17 bases between. This CDR3 comprises 18 residues. The CDR3 bases are TGTGCCAGCAGTTACACGTCGGCGGGGGCGGTGAACACCGGGGAGCTGTTTTTT. It is translated as CASSYTSAGAVNTGELFF.

The table lists this clonotype with a few counts. This chain joins TRBV7-8 and TRBJ2-3; D gene uncertain. The CDR3 has 15 residues. V was shortened by 4 bases and J by 1 base, with 12 bases between the two germline ends. Germline loops: CDR1 SGHVS, CDR2 FQNEAQ. CDR3 in DNA: TGTGCCAGCAGCTCCCCCCTTGCAGGCACAGATACGCAGTATTTT. Translating gives CASSSPLAGTDTQYF.

The sample holds many counts of this clonotype. The rearrangement links TRBV13 to TRBJ2-2; weak D call: TRBD1 (5 bases). This CDR3 is 14 amino acids long. V lost 0 bases to trimming and J lost 10 bases, with 12 bases between them. Germline V gives CDR1 PRHDT, CDR2 FYEKMQ (reference sequence). The CDR3 DNA reads as TGTGCCAGCAGCTTAGGTGGGGCGGCGGAGGAGCTGTTTTTT. It encodes CASSLGGAAEELFF.

The sample holds many counts of this clonotype. V gene TRBV27 combines with J gene TRBJ1-1; a weak D match, TRBD1 (5 bases). Germline loops: CDR1 MNHEY, CDR2 SMNVEV (reference sequence). The CDR3 length is 14 residues. V gave up 2 bases and J gave up 5 bases, with 12 bases separating them. CDR3: CASSLVGGFTEAFF. The CDR3 nucleotides read TGTGCCAGCAGTTTAGTGGGGGGGTTTACTGAAGCTTTCTTT.

There are many counts of this clonotype. The J gene is TRBJ2-7, the V gene TRBV5-4, with 7 bases that match TRBD2. The CDR3 has 14 residues. Germline V gene sequence: CDR1 SGHNT, CDR2 YYREEE (reference sequence). Germline trimming cut 4 bases from V and 2 bases from J; bases unmatched to any gene: 6. The CDR3 reads CASSGRDGTYEQYF. In nucleotides, the CDR3 is TGTGCCAGCAGCGGGAGGGACGGGACCTACGAGCAGTACTTC. The whole variable domain, remainder taken from reference TRBV5-4 and TRBJ2-7, is ETGVTQSPTHLIKTRGQQVTLRCSSQSGHNTVSWYQQALGQGPQFIFQYYREEENGRGNFPPRFSGLQFPNYSSELNVNALELDDSALYLCASSGRDGTYEQYFGPGTRLTVT.